The 24 T cell receptor beta chains given below trace back to one sample, sequenced in a study of T cell responses to AZD1222 COVID-19 vaccine. Libraries were prepared by immunoSEQ multiplex PCR; TCRdb keeps only in-frame clonotypes and omits some of them. Among roughly 180,000 clones listed, about 89% were seen once. Specimen: peripheral blood, collected on day 0 of AZD1222 vaccination. The receptors shown here come from an adult in good health.

CDR3 in amino acids: CASSLGQGRTYEQYF. The CDR3 nucleotides are TGCGCCAGCAGCTTGGGACAGGGGCGGACCTACGAGCAGTACTTC. The V call is TRBV5-1, the J call TRBJ2-7; 8 bases align to TRBD1. Looked up from germline, CDR1 is SGHRS and CDR2 is YFSETQ. Trimming took 0 bases from V and 2 from J; bases not matched to a gene: 4. The CDR3 covers 15 residues.

V gene TRBV28 combines with J gene TRBJ1-2; TRBD1 matches 9 bases. This CDR3 contains 15 residues. Germline V gene sequence: CDR1 MDHEN, CDR2 SYDVKM. V lost 2 bases to trimming and J lost 8 bases; unmatched junction nucleotides: 9. Here the CDR3 reads CASSLTQGQGGGYTF. The CDR3, as DNA: TGTGCCAGCAGTTTAACCCAGGGACAGGGAGGCGGCTACACCTTC.

Only one count was recorded for this clone. The chain recombines TRBV4-1 with TRBJ2-1, with TRBD2 identical over 10 bases. V gave up 1 base and J gave up 2 bases; unmatched junction bases: 2. The CDR3 covers 16 residues. Germline CDR1 reads MGHRA; CDR2 reads YSYEKL. As DNA, the CDR3 is TGCGCCAGCAGCCAAGCAGCGGGAGGGCCCTACAATGAGCAGTTCTTC. This encodes CASSQAAGGPYNEQFF.

The chain has TRBV10-3 and TRBJ2-3; D gene unclear. The CDR3 is 15 amino acids. The V gene lost 3 bases and the J gene lost 4 bases, with 14 bases spanning the gap. CDR1 is ENHRY, CDR2 SYGVKD, per germline. The CDR3 DNA follows: TGTGCCATCAGTGACCAGGCCTTTGGGGCAGATACGCAGTATTTT. As protein: CAISDQAFGADTQYF.

The gene calls are TRBV5-1 and TRBJ2-3, with D possibly TRBD1 on 5 matching bases. CDR3 length equals 17 residues. The germline V gene has CDR1 SGHRS and CDR2 YFSETQ. Trimming removed 3 bases from V and 0 bases from J, with 17 bases in between. The CDR3 spells CASSSPADSTSTDTQYF. CDR3 in DNA: TGCGCCAGCAGCTCGCCGGCCGACAGTACTAGCACAGATACGCAGTATTTT.

This sequence joins TRBV29-1 and TRBJ2-3; D is uncertain. This CDR3 has 12 residues. Germline CDR1 is SQVTM and CDR2 is ANQGSEA. Trimming shortened V by 5 bases and J by 0 bases, and 6 bases separated the two germline ends. The CDR3: CSVLDSTDTQYF. In nucleotides, the CDR3 is TGCAGCGTTCTGGACAGCACAGATACGCAGTATTTT.

This sequence joins TRBV7-2 and TRBJ2-1; maybe TRBD2 (6 bases). The CDR3 has 17 amino acids. Germline-derived CDR1 and CDR2 are SGHTA and FQGNSA. The germline V and J ends were trimmed by 4 bases and 9 bases, with 25 bases remaining between them. Written as DNA, the CDR3 is TGTGCCAGCAGCTCACTCGGTATTCGGGGGTCCCAGGGTGAGCAGTTCTTC. This gives the protein CASSSLGIRGSQGEQFF.

The rearrangement links TRBV5-1 to TRBJ1-6, with a possible D match to TRBD1 (6 bases). CDR1 and CDR2 from the germline V gene are SGHRS and YFSETQ. CDR3 length: 18 amino acids. Deletions cut 0 bases from V and 7 bases from J, with 20 bases between. The CDR3 protein is CASSLGFSGALWNSPLHF. In nucleotides, the CDR3 is TGCGCCAGCAGCTTGGGGTTTTCAGGGGCGCTTTGGAATTCACCCCTCCACTTT.

The rearrangement links TRBV28 to TRBJ2-2; TRBD2 matches 8 bases. CDR1 is MDHEN and CDR2 is SYDVKM in the germline V gene. The CDR3 consists of 15 residues. V trimming: 1 base; J trimming: 5 bases; junction bases outside the gene matches: 3. The CDR3 loop is CASSLSVAGTGELFF. The CDR3 DNA is TGTGCCAGCAGTTTATCGGTAGCGGGGACCGGGGAGCTGTTTTTT.

The chain uses TRBV4-3 and TRBJ1-1; no firm D call. With 0 bases removed from V and 9 bases from J, the gap between germline ends came to 11 bases. Germline CDR1 is LGHNA and CDR2 is YSLEER. The CDR3 totals 13 residues. The CDR3 DNA reads TGCGCCAGCAGCCAAGATTTGGCTCCGAAAGCTTTCTTT. It yields the protein CASSQDLAPKAFF.

DNA of the CDR3: TGTGCCAGCAGCTCGACAGGGGGCAGTTCACCCCTCCACTTT. It codes for CASSSTGGSSPLHF. J is TRBJ1-6 and V is TRBV7-2, with 10 positions matching TRBD1. CDR3 size: 14 residues. Trimming took 4 bases from V and 9 from J; bases not matched to a gene: 3. Germline CDR1 is SGHTA and CDR2 is FQGNSA.

The genes are TRBV3-1 (or the pseudogene TRBV3-2) and TRBJ1-2; D may be TRBD1 (6 bases). V shed 4 bases and J shed 4 bases, with 7 bases lying between them. This CDR3 region has 12 residues. Germline loops: CDR1 LGHDT, CDR2 YNNKEL (reference sequence). CDR3 sequence (DNA): TGTGCCAGCAGCCCGGACAGCTATGGCTACACCTTC. Translating it yields CASSPDSYGYTF.

This chain connects TRBV3-1 (or the pseudogene TRBV3-2) to TRBJ1-6, with 9 positions matching TRBD1. The CDR3 length is 17 residues. J was trimmed by 10 bases and V by 3 bases; bases with no gene match: 13. Germline V gene sequence: CDR1 LGHDT, CDR2 YNNKEL (reference sequence). CDR3 residues: CASSQPLQGAFGSPLHF. In DNA, the CDR3 is TGTGCCAGCAGCCAGCCACTACAGGGGGCTTTTGGATCACCCCTCCACTTT.

This clone was picked up one time. The rearrangement uses TRBV7-6 and TRBJ2-1; D gene ambiguous. V dropped 1 base and J dropped 0 bases, with 7 bases sitting between them. This CDR3 is 15 amino acids long. Germline V CDR1 and CDR2: SGHVS, FNYEAQ. This CDR3 is CASSLESSSYNEQFF. CDR3 coding DNA: TGTGCCAGCAGCTTAGAATCATCCTCCTACAATGAGCAGTTCTTC.

This chain joins TRBV6-5 and TRBJ1-1; D call uncertain. Germline assignment: CDR1 MNHEY and CDR2 SVGAGI. The CDR3 extends over 14 amino acids. Trimming pared 0 bases from V and 8 bases from J, leaving 13 bases between. CDR3 in DNA: TGTGCCAGCAGTTACTCTGGGATGGGGAGAGAAGCTTTCTTT. It specifies CASSYSGMGREAFF.

CDR3 bases: TGTGCCAGCAGCGTGGCAGCCTCTGGAAACACCATATATTTT. Amino acids: CASSVAASGNTIYF. The V and J genes are TRBV11-2 and TRBJ1-3, with D hard to call. Germline V gene lookup returns CDR1 SGHAT and CDR2 FQNNGV. The CDR3 loop spans 14 amino acids. V was shortened by 5 bases and J by 0 bases, with 8 bases between the two germline ends. The variable domain in full, with the rest retrieved from reference TRBV11-2 and TRBJ1-3, is EAGVAQSPRYKIIEKRQSVAFWCNPISGHATLYWYQQILGQGPKLLIQFQNNGVVDDSQLPKDRFSAERLKGVDSTLKIQPAKLEDSAVYLCASSVAASGNTIYFGEGSWLTVV.

The chain uses TRBV9 and TRBJ1-2; 9 bases line up with TRBD1. Germline CDR1 and CDR2: SGDLS and YYNGEE. The V and J ends lost 4 bases and 8 bases, in that order; junction bases with no gene match: 15. This CDR3 is built from 16 residues. CDR3 bases: TGTGCCAGCAGCCCAGGGACAGGGTACGAAATTCGGGGCTACACCTTC. This gives the protein CASSPGTGYEIRGYTF. The whole variable domain, remainder taken from reference TRBV9 and TRBJ1-2, is DSGVTQTPKHLITATGQRVTLRCSPRSGDLSVYWYQQSLDQGLQFLIQYYNGEERAKGNILERFSAQQFPDLHSELNLSSLELGDSALYFCASSPGTGYEIRGYTFGSGTRLTVV.

This chain uses TRBV30 with TRBJ2-1; D is undetermined. From germline, CDR1 is GTSNPN and CDR2 SVGIG (reference sequence). The CDR3 length is 16 residues. The germline V and J ends were trimmed by 1 base and 2 bases, with 15 bases remaining between them. The CDR3 sequence is CAWSDPVRGPYNEQFF. The CDR3 DNA reads TGTGCCTGGAGTGATCCCGTGCGCGGCCCCTACAATGAGCAGTTCTTC.

The chain links TRBV19 to TRBJ1-5; D remains ambiguous. This CDR3 has 14 amino acids. CDR1 and CDR2 (germline): LNHDA, SQIVND (reference sequence). The V end was cut by 8 bases, the J end by 0 bases, with 11 bases between. CDR3 nucleotides: TGTGCCAGTCGGGCATTCGATAGCAATCAGCCCCAGCATTTT. It specifies CASRAFDSNQPQHF.

CDR3 residues: CASSISTGEDGYTF. DNA of the CDR3: TGTGCCAGCAGTATTTCGACAGGGGAGGATGGCTACACCTTC. The chain is built from TRBV6-2 or TRBV6-3 and TRBJ1-2; TRBD1 matches 8 bases. V shed 5 bases, J shed 6 bases, and the junction held 8 bases outside the gene matches. Germline CDR1 is MNHEY and CDR2 is SVGEGT. This CDR3 region has 14 residues.

The chain recombines TRBV27 with TRBJ1-2; possible D gene TRBD1, 5 bases. Germline V gene data show CDR1 as MNHEY and CDR2 as SMNVEV (reference sequence). The CDR3 has 13 residues. V dropped 6 bases and J dropped 4 bases, with 12 bases sitting between them. Here the CDR3 reads CASSFGAPYGYTF. CDR3 sequence (DNA): TGTGCCAGCAGCTTTGGGGCTCCCTATGGCTACACCTTC.

The chain couples TRBV30 to TRBJ2-2; no reliable D call. The length of the CDR3 is 16 residues. Trimming left V 0 bases short and J 5 bases short, with 16 bases between. Germline lookup yields CDR1 GTSNPN and CDR2 SVGIG (reference sequence). CDR3 sequence (DNA): TGTGCCTGGAGTGTAAAAACCGGTTCAAATACCGGGGAGCTGTTTTTT. It encodes CAWSVKTGSNTGELFF.

This clone has a handful of counts. The gene calls are TRBV2 and TRBJ1-5, with unresolved D. The CDR3 loop spans 13 amino acids. V lost 7 bases, J lost 4 bases, and 11 bases lay in between. From germline, CDR1 is SNHLY and CDR2 FYNNEI. In DNA, the CDR3 is TGTGCCAGCAATATGGAAGAGAATCAGCCCCAGCATTTT. Amino acids: CASNMEENQPQHF.

This clone was counted a few times. The rearrangement links TRBV28 to TRBJ1-2, with D uncertain. V was pared by 2 bases and J by 4 bases, with 8 bases between. Germline CDR1 is MDHEN and CDR2 is SYDVKM. There are 13 residues in the CDR3. The CDR3 here is CASSLRFPYGYTF. Here the CDR3 DNA reads TGTGCCAGCAGTTTACGGTTCCCCTATGGCTACACCTTC.